Listed below are T cell receptor beta chains from one sample, sequenced in a study of T cell responses to AZD1222 COVID-19 vaccine. Here immunoSEQ multiplex PCR was the method, and the copy in TCRdb shows in-frame clones only, minus some. Seen here are roughly 180,000 clones, 91% observed once, and the top ten hold over 1.5%. Sample: peripheral blood, taken 28 days after the second AZD1222 dose. These TCRs come from an adult who received the AZD1222 COVID-19 vaccine. Each CDR3 is given with its conserved first and last residue. Fields, in order: CDR3 protein, CDR3 DNA, V gene, D gene, J gene. D genes are given only for firm matches.

CAWSRETYNEQFF	TGTGCCTGGAGTCGGGAGACCTACAATGAGCAGTTCTTC	TRBV30	.	TRBJ2-1
CASSLGQIYNEQFF	TGCGCCAGCAGCTTGGGGCAAATCTACAATGAGCAGTTCTTC	TRBV5-1	.	TRBJ2-1
CASFGTGGANTEAFF	TGCGCCAGCTTCGGGACAGGGGGAGCGAACACTGAAGCTTTCTTT	TRBV10-2	TRBD1	TRBJ1-1
CASTGDGYTF	TGTGCCAGCACGGGGGATGGCTACACCTTC	TRBV6-5	.	TRBJ1-2
CASSYPNPLSKVNTEAFF	TGTGCCAGCAGCTACCCAAATCCCCTGTCGAAAGTGAACACTGAAGCTTTCTTT	TRBV21-1	.	TRBJ1-1
CASSQDGTGWEKLFF	TGCGCCAGCAGCCAAGATGGGACAGGGTGGGAAAAACTGTTTTTT	TRBV4-3	TRBD1	TRBJ1-4
CASSYVGQTEAFF	TGTGCCAGCAGTTACGTCGGACAGACTGAAGCTTTCTTT	TRBV6-2/TRBV6-3	.	TRBJ1-1
CATSVGARPQHF	TGTGCCACCAGTGTGGGGGCTCGGCCCCAGCATTTT	TRBV24-1	.	TRBJ1-5
CASSLPSIYDEQYF	TGTGCCAGCAGCTTACCTAGTATATACGACGAGCAGTACTTC	TRBV5-5	.	TRBJ2-7
CASSSTGQAYGYTF	TGTGCCAGCAGTTCGACGGGACAGGCCTATGGCTACACCTTC	TRBV6-6	TRBD1	TRBJ1-2
CASSFLSYEQYF	TGTGCCAGCAGCTTCCTTTCCTACGAGCAGTACTTC	TRBV7-9	.	TRBJ2-7
CASSRTGSEVDGYTF	TGCGCCAGCAGCCGGACAGGATCAGAGGTAGATGGCTACACCTTC	TRBV4-1	TRBD1	TRBJ1-2
CASSLRTSGTQETQYF	TGTGCCAGCAGCTTACGGACTAGCGGGACTCAAGAGACCCAGTACTTC	TRBV9	TRBD2	TRBJ2-5
CASSPSVRDTQYF	TGTGCCAGCAGCCCCAGCGTCCGAGATACGCAGTATTTT	TRBV7-9	.	TRBJ2-3
CASSAQGQGGSPLHF	TGTGCCAGCAGCGCCCAGGGACAGGGGGGCTCACCCCTCCACTTT	TRBV5-4	TRBD1	TRBJ1-6
CASSERGSDEKLFF	TGTGCCAGCAGTGAAAGGGGGTCCGATGAAAAACTGTTTTTT	TRBV2	.	TRBJ1-4